This T cell receptor (beta chain) was retrieved from a study of blood T cell repertoires in COVID-19. Overall study context: PBMCs, B-cell-depleted T cells, or T cells were the source of the cDNA or gDNA that made up the material.

Only in-frame clones appear in the TCRdb table, and some are missing; sequencing was by immunoSEQ multiplex PCR. The top ten clones hold roughly 8.3% of a sample with about 250,000 clones, 85% to 90% of them seen once. Donors in Cohort 3 counted as recovered after two negative PCRs, clearance, or symptom resolution. This CDR3 is built from 16 residues. Germline V gene sequence: CDR1 SGHTA, CDR2 FQGNSA. V was shortened by 3 bases and J by 2 bases, with 15 bases between the two germline ends. This sequence was found in a man aged 35 to 55 who had recovered from COVID-19. The genes are TRBV7-2 and TRBJ2-3, with D tentatively TRBD2 (5 bases). Sequenced: PBMCs or T cells enriched from blood (not recorded which). CDR3 region: CASSFVGRAATDTQYF. Here the CDR3 DNA reads TGTGCCAGCAGCTTCGTTGGGCGGGCTGCCACAGATACGCAGTATTTT.